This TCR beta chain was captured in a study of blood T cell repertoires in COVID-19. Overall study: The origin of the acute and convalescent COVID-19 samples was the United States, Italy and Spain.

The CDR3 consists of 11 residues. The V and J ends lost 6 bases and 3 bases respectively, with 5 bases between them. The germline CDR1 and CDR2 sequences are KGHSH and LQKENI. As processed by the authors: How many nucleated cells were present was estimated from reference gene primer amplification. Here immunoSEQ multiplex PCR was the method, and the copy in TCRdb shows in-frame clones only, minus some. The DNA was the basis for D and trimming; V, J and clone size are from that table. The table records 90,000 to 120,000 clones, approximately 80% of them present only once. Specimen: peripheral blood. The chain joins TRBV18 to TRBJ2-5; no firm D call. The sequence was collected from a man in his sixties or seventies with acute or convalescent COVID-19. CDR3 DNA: TGTGCCAGCTCTTCCGAAGAGACCCAGTACTTC. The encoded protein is CASSSEETQYF. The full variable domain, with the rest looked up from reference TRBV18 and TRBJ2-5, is NAGVMQNPRHLVRRRGQEARLRCSPMKGHSHVYWYRQLPEEGLKFMVYLQKENIIDESGMPKERFSAEFPKEGPSILRIQQVVRGDSAAYFCASSSEETQYFGPGTRLLVL.